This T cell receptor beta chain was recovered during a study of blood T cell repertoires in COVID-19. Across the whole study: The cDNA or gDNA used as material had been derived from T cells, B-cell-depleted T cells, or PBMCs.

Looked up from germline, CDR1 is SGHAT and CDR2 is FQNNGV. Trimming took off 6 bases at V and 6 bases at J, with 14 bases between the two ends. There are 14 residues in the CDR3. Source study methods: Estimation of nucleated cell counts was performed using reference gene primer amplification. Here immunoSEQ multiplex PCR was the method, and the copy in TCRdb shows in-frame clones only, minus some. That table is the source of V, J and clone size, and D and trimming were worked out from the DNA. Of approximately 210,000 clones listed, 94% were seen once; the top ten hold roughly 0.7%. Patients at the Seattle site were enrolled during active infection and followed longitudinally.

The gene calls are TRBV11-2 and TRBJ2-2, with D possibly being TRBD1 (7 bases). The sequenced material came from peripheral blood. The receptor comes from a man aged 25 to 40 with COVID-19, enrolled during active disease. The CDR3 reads CASSLLRGAGELFF. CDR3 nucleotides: TGTGCCAGCAGTCTACTCAGGGGGGCCGGGGAGCTGTTTTTT. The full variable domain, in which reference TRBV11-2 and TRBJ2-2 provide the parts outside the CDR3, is EAGVAQSPRYKIIEKRQSVAFWCNPISGHATLYWYQQILGQGPKLLIQFQNNGVVDDSQLPKDRFSAERLKGVDSTLKIQPAKLEDSAVYLCASSLLRGAGELFFGEGSRLTVL.